Described below is a single T cell receptor beta chain sequence and its context. This record comes from a study of shared clonotypes between healthy human individuals. Method: immunoSEQ multiplex PCR; TCRdb's copy keeps in-frame clones and lacks some. The sample carries 2,100,000 or so clones, 90% to 97% recorded once. V lost 1 base to trimming and J lost 0 bases, with 17 bases between them. The CDR3 consists of 19 residues. The germline V gene encodes CDR1 SGHRS and CDR2 YFSETQ. Material: naive CD4+ T cells sorted from blood. Subset specified: CD45RA+ positively selected. The chain links TRBV5-1 to TRBJ1-6, with D possibly being TRBD1 (6 bases). The receptor was derived from a man aged 18-30 years in good health. The CDR3 bases are TGCGCCAGCAGCTTGAACGGCGGGACACCAAGCTCCTATAATTCACCCCTCCACTTT. The encoded protein is CASSLNGGTPSSYNSPLHF.